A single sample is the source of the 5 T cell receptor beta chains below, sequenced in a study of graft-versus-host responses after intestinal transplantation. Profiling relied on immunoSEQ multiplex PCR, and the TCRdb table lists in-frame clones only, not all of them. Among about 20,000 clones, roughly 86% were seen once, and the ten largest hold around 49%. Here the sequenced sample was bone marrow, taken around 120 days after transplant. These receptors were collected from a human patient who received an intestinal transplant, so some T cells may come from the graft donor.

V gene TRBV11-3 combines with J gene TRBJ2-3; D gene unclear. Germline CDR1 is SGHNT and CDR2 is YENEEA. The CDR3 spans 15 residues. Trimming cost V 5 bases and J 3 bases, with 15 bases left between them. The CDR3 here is CASSELGVRTDTQYF. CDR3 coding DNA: TGTGCCAGCAGCGAGTTGGGTGTTCGGACAGATACGCAGTATTTT. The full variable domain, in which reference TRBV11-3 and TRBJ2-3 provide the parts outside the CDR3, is EAGVVQSPRYKIIEKKQPVAFWCNPISGHNTLYWYLQNLGQGPELLIRYENEEAVDDSQLPKDRFSAERLKGVDSTLKIQPAELGDSAVYLCASSELGVRTDTQYFGPGTRLTVL.

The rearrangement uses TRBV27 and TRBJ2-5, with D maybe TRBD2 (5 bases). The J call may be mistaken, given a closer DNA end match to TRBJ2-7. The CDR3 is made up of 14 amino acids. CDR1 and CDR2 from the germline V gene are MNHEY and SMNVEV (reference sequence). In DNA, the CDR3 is TGTGCCAGCAGTTTATCCAGCGGAGACTACGAGCAGTACTTC. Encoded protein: CASSLSSGDYEQYF.

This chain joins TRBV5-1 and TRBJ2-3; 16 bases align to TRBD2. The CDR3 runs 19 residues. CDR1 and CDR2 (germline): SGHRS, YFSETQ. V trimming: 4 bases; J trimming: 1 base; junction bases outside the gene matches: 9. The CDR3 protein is CASSGGLAGGFVGTDTQYF. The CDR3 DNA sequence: TGCGCCAGCAGCGGGGGACTAGCGGGAGGGTTCGTTGGCACAGATACGCAGTATTTT. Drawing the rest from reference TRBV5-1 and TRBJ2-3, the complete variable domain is KAGVTQTPRYLIKTRGQQVTLSCSPISGHRSVSWYQQTPGQGLQFLFEYFSETQRNKGNFPGRFSGRQFSNSRSEMNVSTLELGDSALYLCASSGGLAGGFVGTDTQYFGPGTRLTVL.

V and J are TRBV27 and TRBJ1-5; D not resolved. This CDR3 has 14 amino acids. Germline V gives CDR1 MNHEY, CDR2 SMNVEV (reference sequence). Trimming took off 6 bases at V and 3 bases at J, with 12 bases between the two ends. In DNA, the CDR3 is TGTGCCAGCAGACGACTGGGTTTCAATCAGCCCCAGCATTTT. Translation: CASRRLGFNQPQHF.

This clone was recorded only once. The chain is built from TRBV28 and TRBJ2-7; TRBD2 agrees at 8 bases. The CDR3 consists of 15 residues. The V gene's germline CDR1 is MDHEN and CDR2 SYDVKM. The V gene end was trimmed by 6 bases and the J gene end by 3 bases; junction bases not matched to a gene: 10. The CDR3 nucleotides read TGTGCCAGCAGCCCGGGGGGGGGTCTTTACTACGAGCAGTACTTC. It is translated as CASSPGGGLYYEQYF. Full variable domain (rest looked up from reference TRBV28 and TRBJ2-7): DVKVTQSSRYLVKRTGEKVFLECVQDMDHENMFWYRQDPGLGLRLIYFSYDVKMKEKGDIPEGYSVSREKKERFSLILESASTNQTSMYLCASSPGGGLYYEQYFGPGTRLTVT.